One and the same sample provided the 10 T cell receptor beta chains below, sequenced in a study of T cell responses to AZD1222 COVID-19 vaccine. Profiled with immunoSEQ multiplex PCR; TCRdb holds only in-frame clones, not every one. The table includes under 170,000 clones, under 95% detected once. Sequenced material: peripheral blood, taken 28 days after the second AZD1222 dose. These receptors were obtained from an adult who received the AZD1222 COVID-19 vaccine.

This rearrangement joins TRBV6-2 or TRBV6-3 to TRBJ1-5, with TRBD1 matching over 7 bases. The CDR3 is 15 amino acids. Germline CDR1 and CDR2: MNHEY and SVGEGT. V gave up 5 bases and J gave up 0 bases; unmatched junction bases: 4. CDR3 sequence: CASSRRTGSNQPQHF. In DNA form, the CDR3 reads TGTGCCAGCAGTCGCAGGACAGGTAGCAATCAGCCCCAGCATTTT.

The V call is TRBV2, the J call TRBJ2-1; no reliable D call. This CDR3 is 15 amino acids long. V was trimmed by 8 bases and J by 0 bases, leaving 14 bases between them. Germline V CDR1 and CDR2: SNHLY, FYNNEI. CDR3 sequence (DNA): TGTGCCAGCGTAACCGACTGGAGCTCCTACAATGAGCAGTTCTTC. Translation: CASVTDWSSYNEQFF.

The chain has TRBV14 and TRBJ2-7; tentative D call: TRBD2 (5 bases). Germline CDR1 and CDR2: SGHDN and FVKESK. This CDR3 has 13 residues. Trimming removed 1 base at V and 2 bases at J, with 6 bases between. CDR3 sequence reads: CASSQVRAYEQYF. In DNA, the CDR3 is TGTGCCAGCAGCCAAGTGAGGGCCTACGAGCAGTACTTC.

This chain connects TRBV10-3 to TRBJ1-5, with 10 bases fitting TRBD1. Unmatched junction bases numbered 3, after V lost 0 bases and J lost 4 bases. Germline V lookup: CDR1 ENHRY, CDR2 SYGVKD. CDR3 length: 16 residues. Here the CDR3 DNA reads TGTGCCATCAGTGAGTCTAGGACAGGGGGGAATCAGCCCCAGCATTTT. Translation gives CAISESRTGGNQPQHF.

This rearrangement joins TRBV30 to TRBJ1-1; possibly TRBD1 for D (5 bases). V shed 1 base and J shed 1 base, with 7 bases lying between them. The CDR3 has 13 amino acids. Germline values: CDR1 GTSNPN, CDR2 SVGIG (reference sequence). The CDR3 DNA sequence: TGTGCCTGGAGTGCCACAGGGAACACTGAAGCTTTCTTT. Its translation: CAWSATGNTEAFF.

This chain uses TRBV19 with TRBJ1-1, with TRBD1 as a possible D gene (5 bases). CDR3 length: 14 residues. Germline V gene sequence: CDR1 LNHDA, CDR2 SQIVND (reference sequence). V was cut by 6 bases and J by 2 bases, with 13 bases left in between. CDR3 bases: TGTGCCAGTAGAACTTCGGGGGGTAACACTGAAGCTTTCTTT. Protein product: CASRTSGGNTEAFF.

The J gene is TRBJ2-1, the V gene TRBV6-5; TRBD2 agrees at 8 bases. This CDR3 has 15 residues. Trimming removed 4 bases from V and 6 bases from J; junction bases left unmatched: 8. Germline values: CDR1 MNHEY, CDR2 SVGAGI. CDR3 in amino acids: CASSFLGGVFNEQFF. The DNA for the CDR3 is TGTGCCAGCAGTTTCCTCGGGGGGGTCTTCAATGAGCAGTTCTTC.

The V call is TRBV18, the J call TRBJ1-3, with D perhaps matching TRBD1 (6 bases). Trimming stripped 1 base from V and 8 bases from J, with 15 bases between. Germline V lookup: CDR1 KGHSH, CDR2 LQKENI. The CDR3 has 15 residues. CDR3 DNA: TGTGCCAGCTCACCACTTGGGGACAAAGGCGACACCATATATTTT. Its protein product is CASSPLGDKGDTIYF.

In its sample, this clone was seen once. The chain carries TRBV9 and TRBJ2-1; possibly TRBD2 for D (6 bases). The CDR3 extends over 19 amino acids. Germline CDR1 reads SGDLS; CDR2 reads YYNGEE. Trimming pared 1 base from V and 4 bases from J, leaving 24 bases between. CDR3: CASSVPRGGASVPYNEQFF. CDR3 nucleotides: TGTGCCAGCAGCGTACCCCGAGGAGGTGCTAGCGTCCCATACAATGAGCAGTTCTTC.

The V gene is TRBV24-1, the J gene TRBJ2-1; D remains unclear. This CDR3 contains 14 residues. Germline V gene lookup returns CDR1 KGHDR and CDR2 SFDVKD. Trimming took off 6 bases at V and 3 bases at J, with 11 bases between the two ends. In nucleotides, the CDR3 is TGTGCCACCAGTCTTGGAGAGGACTACAATGAGCAGTTCTTC. Translating gives CATSLGEDYNEQFF.